This T cell receptor (beta chain) was profiled in a study of blood T cell repertoires in COVID-19. Study-wide context: Sites in the United States, Italy and Spain provided acute and convalescent COVID-19 samples.

The repertoire was sequenced with immunoSEQ multiplex PCR; TCRdb's copy has only in-frame clones and lacks some. This table has about 36,000 clones, around 80% appearing once. The CDR3 runs to 16 residues. CDR1 PRHDT and CDR2 FYEKMQ come from the germline V gene (reference sequence). V shed 6 bases and J 0 bases; nucleotides not matched to a gene: 9. This clonotype was sampled from a man aged 65 to 79 with acute or convalescent COVID-19. The specimen sequenced was peripheral blood. V is TRBV13 and J is TRBJ2-7, with TRBD2 matching 9 bases. The DNA of the CDR3 is TGTGCCAGCAGTTTGAGCGGGGGGCCCTCCTCCTACGAGCAGTACTTC. It is translated as CASSLSGGPSSYEQYF. Variable domain in full (rest from reference TRBV13 and TRBJ2-7): AAGVIQSPRHLIKEKRETATLKCYPIPRHDTVYWYQQGPGQDPQFLISFYEKMQSDKGSIPDRFSAQQFSDYHSELNMSSLELGDSALYFCASSLSGGPSSYEQYFGPGTRLTVT.